Included here is one TCR beta chain sequence, with context. What it binds is unknown. Other DNA sequences in this sample translate to the same CDR3. The data are from a study of cytomegalovirus exposure and HLA in healthy donors. PCR used 60 Vbeta primers and 13 Jbeta primers. Using immunoSEQ multiplex PCR, the repertoire was profiled, and TCRdb retains in-frame clones only, with some absent. The sample holds roughly 150,000 clones, 80% seen once. Whole-study findings and limits: A later analysis appeared to link common viral pathogens to several of the most significant clusters. There were some 150 TCR beta chains listed as cytomegalovirus-associated.

Germline V gene sequence: CDR1 MDHEN, CDR2 SYDVKM. V gave up 3 bases and J gave up 0 bases, with 6 bases separating them. The length of the CDR3 is 14 residues. This TCR was recovered from a woman in her forties in good health and CMV-seronegative. Material for sequencing was PBMCs. The chain employs TRBV28 and TRBJ1-3; no clear D gene. Here the CDR3 DNA reads TGTGCCAGCAGTTTCTCGAGCTCTGGAAACACCATATATTTT. Amino acids: CASSFSSSGNTIYF.